This record covers a single T cell receptor (beta chain). Its matching antigen is unknown. The repertoire was sequenced with immunoSEQ multiplex PCR; TCRdb's copy has only in-frame clones and lacks some. Counted here are 55,000 to 75,000 clones, 92% occurring once; the ten biggest clones make up roughly 25%. This sample is drawn from a study of OX40 agonist ivuxolimab in advanced cancers. Whole-study context: Averaging about 60 years in age, with a range of about 23 to 90, the cohort was around 85% male. Whole-study results and caveats: There were, on average, more expanded clones in CD8+ T cells than in CD4+. Partial responders dosed at 0.1-3.0 mg/kg displayed clonal expansion ranking among the lowest.

The V gene end was trimmed by 3 bases and the J gene end by 5 bases; junction bases not matched to a gene: 3. Per the germline V gene, CDR1 is MNHEY and CDR2 is SMNVEV (reference sequence). The CDR3 consists of 14 residues. This chain connects TRBV27 to TRBJ2-7, with 11 nucleotides matching TRBD2. The clonotype was recovered from an adult with an advanced solid tumor such as melanoma, head and neck, liver or kidney cancer. The sequencing used CD4+ or CD8+ T cells sorted from blood, collected in a trial of the OX40 agonist ivuxolimab. In DNA, the CDR3 is TGTGCCAGCAGTTTCACTAGCGGGAGAAACGAGCAGTACTTC. Protein sequence: CASSFTSGRNEQYF.